A selection of T cell receptor beta chains follows, all from one sample in a study of T cell repertoires in cytomegalovirus infection. A single record per CDR3 protein comes from TCRdb applying MiXCR to the reads. The table lists 140,000 to 150,000 distinct CDR3 sequences, over 30% of them singletons, with roughly 51% in the top ten. These TCRs are of unknown antigen specificity. The source material was CD8+ T cells from cultured PBMCs, sampled from culture after CMV antigen stimulation. These receptors came from a human donor in good health (CMV status not recorded). Some clones in this sample may be carry-over from other donors' samples. CDR3s include the opening cysteine and the closing phenylalanine or tryptophan. A D gene is named only where the DNA matches it firmly. Only some rows state a clone size, as once, few, many or a class for expanded clones.

j_gene | d_gene | abundance | v_gene | CDR3aa | CDR3nt
TRBJ2-1 | - | - | TRBV29-1 | CSAAGASSYNEQFF | TGCAGCGCGGCGGGGGCCAGCTCCTACAATGAGCAGTTCTTC
TRBJ2-7 | - | - | TRBV27 | CASSLGGGSEQYF | TGTGCCAGCAGTTTAGGCGGGGGCTCCGAGCAGTACTTC
TRBJ1-2 | TRBD1 | - | TRBV27 | CASRGGTAYGYTF | TGTGCCAGCAGGGGGGGGACAGCCTATGGCTACACCTTC
TRBJ2-7 | - | few | TRBV7-8 | CASSLAGSVEQYF | TGTGCCAGCAGCTTAGCAGGGTCTGTCGAGCAGTACTTC
TRBJ1-1 | - | - | TRBV27 | CANLKGNTEAFF | TGTGCCAACCTGAAGGGGAACACTGAAGCTTTCTTT
TRBJ2-7 | - | - | TRBV29-1 | CSVPWGVQGEQYF | TGCAGCGTTCCTTGGGGGGTCCAAGGCGAGCAGTACTTC
TRBJ2-5 | TRBD1 | - | TRBV10-3 | CAISGDRETQYF | TGTGCCATCAGTGGGGACAGGGAGACCCAGTACTTC
TRBJ2-5 | TRBD2 | - | TRBV7-6 | CASSYTSGGGETQYF | TGTGCCAGCAGTTACACTAGCGGGGGAGGGGAGACCCAGTACTTC
TRBJ2-2 | - | many | TRBV19 | CASSIAPSIGELFF | TGTGCCAGTAGTATTGCACCGTCTATCGGGGAGCTGTTTTTT
TRBJ2-7 | - | - | TRBV29-1 | CSVERHGGGYEQYF | TGCAGCGTTGAAAGACATGGAGGGGGCTACGAGCAGTACTTC
TRBJ2-7 | - | few | TRBV19 | CASSMRSALEQYF | TGTGCCAGTAGTATGAGATCGGCGCTCGAGCAGTACTTC
TRBJ1-1 | - | many | TRBV20-1 | CSARDPAGMNTEAFF | TGCAGTGCTAGAGATCCGGCCGGCATGAACACTGAAGCTTTCTTT
TRBJ2-5 | - | few | TRBV28 | CASSLGVPGGKEETQYF | TGTGCCAGCAGTTTGGGGGTTCCAGGCGGGAAAGAAGAGACCCAGTACTTC
TRBJ1-1 | - | - | TRBV2 | CASKYPGSTEAFF | TGTGCCAGCAAATATCCAGGGAGCACTGAAGCTTTCTTT
TRBJ2-7 | - | - | TRBV28 | CASSLPRARYEQYF | TGTGCCAGCAGTTTACCCAGGGCTCGCTACGAGCAGTACTTC
TRBJ1-6 | TRBD1 | few | TRBV25-1 | CASSQPGQGAYGSPLHF | TGTGCCAGCTCCCAGCCGGGACAGGGGGCTTATGGTTCACCCCTCCACTTT